A single sample is the source of the 23 T cell receptor beta chains below, sequenced in a study of blood T cells in healthy people across ages. Sample-barcoded 5' priming and a J-beta primer mix drove a second PCR of about 7 to 11 cycles. TCRdb fed the 5' RACE reads into MiXCR, producing one record per CDR3 protein. The repertoire holds about 1,800,000 distinct CDR3 sequences, with roughly 30% as singletons. Sequenced: blood. These receptors all come from a woman between 25 and 40 years old in good health.

In regard to this clonotype: This could be a read error, since a much larger clone is one nucleotide away. The chain employs TRBV20-1 and TRBJ2-3; a possible D gene is TRBD1 (5 bases). Matching the DNA end better, TRBJ1-5 makes the J call doubtful. The CDR3 covers 14 residues. Per germline, CDR1 DFQATT and CDR2 SNEGSKA (reference sequence). As DNA, the CDR3 is TGCAGTGCTAGCATCGGGAGGGGCACAGATACGCAGCATTTT. This sequence encodes CSASIGRGTDTQHF.

This clonotype has a handful of counts. This chain links TRBV12-3 or TRBV12-4 with TRBJ2-1; the D is unclear. The germline V and J ends were trimmed by 5 bases and 11 bases, with 13 bases remaining between them. The CDR3 has 12 amino acids. Written as DNA, the CDR3 is TGTGCCAGCAGTCCGGTAGAGTACCAGCAGTTCTTC. As protein: CASSPVEYQQFF.

As regards this clonotype: A much larger clone sits a single nucleotide away, making a read error possible. This chain joins TRBV9 and TRBJ2-1; perhaps TRBD2 as D (6 bases). This CDR3 has 14 residues. Germline-derived CDR1 and CDR2 are SGDLS and YYNGEE. The V end was cut by 1 base, the J end by 10 bases, with 15 bases between. CDR3 sequence (DNA): TGTGCCAGCAGCGTAAGTAGCACGGGGGAAGAGCAGTTCTTC. Translated, it gives CASSVSSTGEEQFF.

This clonotype has more than one count but fewer than ten. This chain connects TRBV2 to TRBJ2-5, with D possibly called TRBD1 or TRBD2 (7 bases each). Germline V gene data show CDR1 as SNHLY and CDR2 as FYNNEI. V lost 6 bases to trimming and J lost 1 base, with 12 bases between them. CDR3 length: 14 residues. The CDR3 region is CASRGGTAQETQYF. The CDR3 nucleotides read TGTGCCAGCAGGGGAGGGACAGCCCAAGAGACCCAGTACTTC.

The chain has TRBV9 and TRBJ2-3, with TRBD2 matching over 11 bases. The germline CDR1 and CDR2 sequences are SGDLS and YYNGEE. This CDR3 is built from 18 residues. V dropped 0 bases and J dropped 2; count of bases not matched to a gene: 8. CDR3 sequence reads: CASSVDETSGDTTDTQYF. DNA of the CDR3: TGTGCCAGCAGCGTAGACGAGACTAGCGGGGACACCACAGATACGCAGTATTTT.

The rearrangement uses TRBV6-2 or TRBV6-3 and TRBJ2-7, with 8 nucleotides matching TRBD2. Trimming removed 5 bases from V and 3 bases from J; junction bases left unmatched: 6. Germline loops: CDR1 MNHEY, CDR2 SVGEGT. The CDR3 has 14 amino acids. CDR3 nucleotide sequence: TGTGCCAGCAGTCCGAGCGGGAGAGTCTACGAGCAGTACTTC. Translation gives CASSPSGRVYEQYF.

V gene TRBV20-1 combines with J gene TRBJ2-7; D is unresolved. This CDR3 has 14 amino acids. The germline gives CDR1 DFQATT, CDR2 SNEGSKA (reference sequence). The germline V and J ends were trimmed by 3 bases and 0 bases, with 12 bases remaining between them. CDR3 nucleotides: TGCAGTGCTAGGGAAGTCAAGGCCTCCTACGAGCAGTACTTC. Amino acid sequence: CSAREVKASYEQYF.

This clonotype has at least ten counts. The genes are TRBV6-1 and TRBJ2-7, with 9 bases matching TRBD2. V trimming: 5 bases; J trimming: 2 bases; junction bases outside the gene matches: 13. Looked up from germline, CDR1 is MNHNS and CDR2 is SASEGT. The CDR3 is 17 amino acids. The CDR3 protein is CASSKSGGSIRAYEQYF. CDR3 nucleotide sequence: TGTGCCAGCAGTAAAAGCGGGGGGTCGATACGGGCCTACGAGCAGTACTTC.

Notes on this clonotype: A much bigger clone sits one base away, suggesting this may be a read error. The chain recombines TRBV5-5 with TRBJ1-2; D is uncertain. Trimming pared 2 bases from V and 12 bases from J, leaving 17 bases between. This CDR3 has 13 residues. Germline V gives CDR1 SGHKS, CDR2 YYEKEE (reference sequence). CDR3 region: CASSLVERTRDTF. CDR3 nucleotide sequence: TGTGCCAGCAGCTTAGTGGAAAGAACGAGAGACACCTTC. Drawing the rest from reference TRBV5-5 and TRBJ1-2, the complete variable domain is DAGVTQSPTHLIKTRGQQVTLRCSPISGHKSVSWYQQVLGQGPQFIFQYYEKEERGRGNFPDRFSARQFPNYSSELNVNALLLGDSALYLCASSLVERTRDTFGSGTRLTVV.

The chain uses TRBV20-1 and TRBJ2-1; the D gene is possibly TRBD2 (5 bases). Trimming removed 7 bases from V and 6 bases from J, with 22 bases in between. CDR3 length: 15 amino acids. CDR1 is DFQATT and CDR2 is SNEGSKA in the germline V gene (reference sequence). As DNA, the CDR3 is TGCAGTGATCCCACCACTAGACCTGCGCCCAATGAGCAGTTCTTC. Its translation is CSDPTTRPAPNEQFF.

The chain couples TRBV9 to TRBJ1-5; D is possibly TRBD1 (6 bases). V lost 2 bases and J lost 3, with 9 bases in between. Per germline, CDR1 SGDLS and CDR2 YYNGEE. CDR3 length: 14 amino acids. The CDR3 spells CASSVGQINQPQHF. The CDR3, as DNA: TGTGCCAGCAGCGTTGGACAGATCAATCAGCCCCAGCATTTT. The whole variable domain, remainder taken from reference TRBV9 and TRBJ1-5, is DSGVTQTPKHLITATGQRVTLRCSPRSGDLSVYWYQQSLDQGLQFLIQYYNGEERAKGNILERFSAQQFPDLHSELNLSSLELGDSALYFCASSVGQINQPQHFGDGTRLSIL.

V is TRBV12-3 or TRBV12-4 and J is TRBJ2-3; D perhaps matches TRBD2 (6 bases). This CDR3 spans 16 amino acids. The V and J ends lost 5 bases and 6 bases respectively, with 21 bases between them. The CDR3 DNA is TGTGCCAGCAGTCGCACGAGACTAGTAGGGGCTGATACGCAGTATTTT. Encoded protein: CASSRTRLVGADTQYF.

This clonotype appeared a few times. The V gene is TRBV20-1, the J gene TRBJ2-2; D gene unclear. Germline loops: CDR1 DFQATT, CDR2 SNEGSKA (reference sequence). The CDR3 has 13 amino acids. Trimming took 3 bases from V and 1 from J, leaving 6 bases between them. CDR3 residues: CSASAENTGELFF. DNA of the CDR3: TGCAGTGCTAGCGCCGAGAACACCGGGGAGCTGTTTTTT.

Many counts were recorded for this clonotype. This chain joins TRBV2 and TRBJ2-1; D may correspond to TRBD1 or TRBD2 (5 bases each). Trimming removed 2 bases from V and 5 bases from J, with 13 bases in between. This CDR3 has 15 amino acids. Germline lookup yields CDR1 SNHLY and CDR2 FYNNEI. CDR3 in DNA: TGTGCCAGCAGTGAAATGGGACGCCGAAACAATGAGCAGTTCTTC. Its translation: CASSEMGRRNNEQFF.

This clonotype has only one observation. V usage is TRBV2 and J usage is TRBJ1-1; tentative D call: TRBD1 (5 bases). V lost 6 bases, J lost 4 bases, and 15 bases lay in between. In germline, CDR1 is SNHLY, CDR2 FYNNEI. The CDR3 is 14 amino acids. CDR3 sequence: CASSATRDGTEAFF. CDR3 nucleotides: TGTGCCAGCAGCGCCACCAGGGATGGCACTGAAGCTTTCTTT.

This chain links TRBV12-3 or TRBV12-4 with TRBJ2-6; possible D gene TRBD1, 7 bases. The V gene lost 4 bases and the J gene lost 2 bases, with 12 bases spanning the gap. This CDR3 spans 16 amino acids. In nucleotides, the CDR3 is TGTGCCAGCAGTTGGCGGGACAGTCCTGGGGCCAACGTCCTGACTTTC. Amino acid sequence: CASSWRDSPGANVLTF.

This chain connects TRBV12-3 or TRBV12-4 to TRBJ1-2; D is unresolved. The CDR3 spans 12 residues. Trimming removed 8 bases from V and 8 bases from J, with 15 bases in between. The CDR3 region has the DNA TGTGCCAGCTCCCCGCAAGGAGTGGGCTACACCTTC. It specifies CASSPQGVGYTF.

This clonotype was seen at least ten times. This chain joins TRBV14 and TRBJ2-1, with 10 bases lining up with TRBD2. The length of the CDR3 is 14 residues. V was clipped by 5 bases and J by 7 bases; unmatched bases: 5. CDR1 and CDR2 from the germline V gene are SGHDN and FVKESK. CDR3 protein: CASSVAGGWNEQFF. In nucleotides, the CDR3 is TGTGCCAGCAGCGTAGCGGGAGGTTGGAATGAGCAGTTCTTC.

The V and J genes are TRBV15 and TRBJ2-3, with unresolved D. CDR3 length equals 12 residues. Germline V CDR1 and CDR2: LNHNV, YYDKDF (reference sequence). Trimming removed 2 bases at V and 5 bases at J, with 5 bases between. The CDR3 reads CATSRRKDTQYF. CDR3 DNA sequence: TGTGCCACCAGCAGACGTAAAGATACGCAGTATTTT.

Only a few counts were recorded for this clonotype. This chain joins TRBV5-1 and TRBJ1-2; the D is unclear. Trimming took off 3 bases at V and 0 bases at J, with 15 bases between the two ends. The CDR3 length is 16 residues. CDR1 is SGHRS and CDR2 is YFSETQ in the germline V gene. CDR3 DNA sequence: TGCGCCAGCAGCTCTGGACGGCCTCAAGCTAACTATGGCTACACCTTC. Its protein is CASSSGRPQANYGYTF. The full variable domain, completed using reference TRBV5-1 and TRBJ1-2, is KAGVTQTPRYLIKTRGQQVTLSCSPISGHRSVSWYQQTPGQGLQFLFEYFSETQRNKGNFPGRFSGRQFSNSRSEMNVSTLELGDSALYLCASSSGRPQANYGYTFGSGTRLTVV.

V is TRBV27 and J is TRBJ2-7; weak D call: TRBD2 (6 bases). Trimming shortened V by 6 bases and J by 7 bases, and 13 bases separated the two germline ends. Germline CDR1 and CDR2: MNHEY and SMNVEV (reference sequence). This CDR3 region has 12 residues. The CDR3 DNA follows: TGTGCCAGCAGGGGGGGAGGCGGTGAGCAGTACTTC. Translating gives CASRGGGGEQYF.

For this clonotype: At one end the junction does not follow the germline gene, possibly because of a read error. The chain joins TRBV7-2 to TRBJ2-3; unclear D gene. Germline V gene sequence: CDR1 SGHTA, CDR2 FQGNSA. This CDR3 region has 13 residues. This CDR3 reads CANSLRSTDTQYF. For the CDR3, the DNA is TGTGCCAACAGCTTACGGAGCACAGATACGCAGTATTTT.

This clonotype appeared once. V is TRBV5-1 and J is TRBJ2-7; D is possibly TRBD1 (6 bases). The CDR3 contains 13 residues. With 10 bases removed from V and 3 bases from J, the gap between germline ends came to 17 bases. Germline V gene data show CDR1 as SGHRS and CDR2 as YFSETQ. The CDR3 loop reads CASKGEGHYEQYF. The CDR3 nucleotides read TGCGCCTCCAAGGGCGAGGGACACTACGAGCAGTACTTC.